This is a list of T cell receptor beta chains from one sample in a study of blood T cell repertoires in COVID-19. Clones were read by immunoSEQ multiplex PCR, and TCRdb kept only the in-frame ones, dropping some. The profile shows 100,000 or so clones, roughly 90% of them singletons. Sequencing input: peripheral blood. The receptor set was obtained from a human donor with acute or convalescent COVID-19. The donor label of this sample is uncertain. The CDR3 runs from the conserved cysteine through the conserved F or W. The D gene is left open where the match is weak. The listing skips clone size in some rows; elsewhere it reads once, few, many or a size class.

j_gene: TRBJ2-1; abundance: .; d_gene: .; v_gene: TRBV9; CDR3nt: TGTGCCAGCAGCCCTAGCCCTTATGAGCAGTTCTTC; CDR3aa: CASSPSPYEQFF
j_gene: TRBJ1-5; abundance: .; d_gene: TRBD1; v_gene: TRBV28; CDR3nt: TGTGCCATCCTGGGACAGGGGGGGCAGCCCCAGCATTTT; CDR3aa: CAILGQGGQPQHF
j_gene: TRBJ2-7; abundance: .; d_gene: .; v_gene: TRBV5-6; CDR3nt: TGTGCCAGCAGCGGACAGTACGAGCAGTACTTC; CDR3aa: CASSGQYEQYF
j_gene: TRBJ1-2; abundance: .; d_gene: .; v_gene: TRBV4-2; CDR3nt: TGTGCCAGCAGCCAAGACGCTAACTATGGCTACACCTTC; CDR3aa: CASSQDANYGYTF
j_gene: TRBJ2-7; abundance: .; d_gene: .; v_gene: TRBV21-1; CDR3nt: TGTGCCAGCAGCAAAGGGCGCGGGTCAAAGTCCTACTACGAGCAGTACTTC; CDR3aa: CASSKGRGSKSYYEQYF
j_gene: TRBJ1-6; abundance: .; d_gene: TRBD1; v_gene: TRBV28; CDR3nt: TGTGCCAGCAGTTTATCGACAGGGTGGGGCTCACCCCTCCACTTT; CDR3aa: CASSLSTGWGSPLHF
j_gene: TRBJ1-5; abundance: .; d_gene: .; v_gene: TRBV28; CDR3nt: TGTGCCAGCCGCCCGGCCCTCGGGAATCAGCCCCAGCATTTT; CDR3aa: CASRPALGNQPQHF
j_gene: TRBJ2-1; abundance: .; d_gene: TRBD2; v_gene: TRBV28; CDR3nt: TGTGCCAGCAGCTCTCCGACTAGCGGGACGAACAATGAGCAGTTCTTC; CDR3aa: CASSSPTSGTNNEQFF
j_gene: TRBJ1-2; abundance: .; d_gene: TRBD1; v_gene: TRBV27; CDR3nt: TGTGCCAGCAGTGCCGGGACAGGGGGCGGCTACACCTTC; CDR3aa: CASSAGTGGGYTF
j_gene: TRBJ2-1; abundance: .; d_gene: .; v_gene: TRBV9; CDR3nt: TGTGCCAGCACCCCTTTAGCGAACTCCTACAATGAGCAGTTCTTC; CDR3aa: CASTPLANSYNEQFF
j_gene: TRBJ2-3; abundance: .; d_gene: .; v_gene: TRBV28; CDR3nt: TGTGCCAGCAGTTTAGCAGGGTTTGGATATGCAGATACGCAGTATTTT; CDR3aa: CASSLAGFGYADTQYF
j_gene: TRBJ2-7; abundance: .; d_gene: TRBD2; v_gene: TRBV4-3; CDR3nt: TGCGCCAGCAGCCAAGGACTAGCGGGAGTTAGCGAGCAGTACTTC; CDR3aa: CASSQGLAGVSEQYF
j_gene: TRBJ1-1; abundance: .; d_gene: .; v_gene: TRBV12-3/TRBV12-4; CDR3nt: TGTGCCAGCAGCCGCGGCACTGAAGCTTTCTTT; CDR3aa: CASSRGTEAFF
j_gene: TRBJ2-2; abundance: .; d_gene: .; v_gene: TRBV6-7; CDR3nt: TGTGCCAGCAGTTGGGGGGAGAACACCGGGGAGCTGTTTTTT; CDR3aa: CASSWGENTGELFF
j_gene: TRBJ1-2; abundance: .; d_gene: .; v_gene: TRBV7-2; CDR3nt: TGTGCCAGCAGCTTAGGGGGGGACTATGGCTACACCTTC; CDR3aa: CASSLGGDYGYTF
j_gene: TRBJ1-2; abundance: .; d_gene: TRBD1; v_gene: TRBV20-1; CDR3nt: TGCAGTGCTAGTCGGACAGGGGAAGGCTACACCTTC; CDR3aa: CSASRTGEGYTF
j_gene: TRBJ2-4; abundance: .; d_gene: .; v_gene: TRBV18; CDR3nt: TGTGCCAGCTCACAAGGTCAGGCCCAAGAGTACTTC; CDR3aa: CASSQGQAQEYF
j_gene: TRBJ2-5; abundance: .; d_gene: .; v_gene: TRBV30; CDR3nt: TGTGCCTGGAGTGTAAAGGGGTGGCAGACCCAGTACTTC; CDR3aa: CAWSVKGWQTQYF
j_gene: TRBJ1-4; abundance: .; d_gene: TRBD1; v_gene: TRBV30; CDR3nt: TGTGCCTGGAGTGTACGGGACAGGGAGGTTTTGCTGTTTTTT; CDR3aa: CAWSVRDREVLLFF
j_gene: TRBJ2-5; abundance: .; d_gene: TRBD1; v_gene: TRBV14; CDR3nt: TGTGCCAGCAGCCCGTGGTTACCTGACGGGACAGTAAGGGAAGAGACCCAGTACTTC; CDR3aa: CASSPWLPDGTVREETQYF
j_gene: TRBJ1-2; abundance: few; d_gene: TRBD1; v_gene: TRBV7-8; CDR3nt: TGTGCCAGCAGCCCTCGGACAGGGCCTGGCTACACCTTC; CDR3aa: CASSPRTGPGYTF
j_gene: TRBJ2-5; abundance: .; d_gene: TRBD2; v_gene: TRBV4-3; CDR3nt: TGCGCCAGCAGCCAAGCCCTCTCAACTAGCGGGAGCGCCGAGACCCAGTACTTC; CDR3aa: CASSQALSTSGSAETQYF
j_gene: TRBJ2-1; abundance: .; d_gene: .; v_gene: TRBV13; CDR3nt: TGTGCCAGCACCATGGGGAGCGGGTGGCCTGGGAATGAGCAGTTCTTC; CDR3aa: CASTMGSGWPGNEQFF
j_gene: TRBJ2-3; abundance: .; d_gene: TRBD2; v_gene: TRBV9; CDR3nt: TGTGCCAGCAGCGTCGGTAGCGGGACCTCAGATACGCAGTATTTT; CDR3aa: CASSVGSGTSDTQYF
j_gene: TRBJ2-7; abundance: .; d_gene: .; v_gene: TRBV21-1; CDR3nt: TGTGCCAGCAGCAAAGATACAGCCTACGAGCAGTACTTC; CDR3aa: CASSKDTAYEQYF
j_gene: TRBJ1-1; abundance: .; d_gene: TRBD1; v_gene: TRBV10-3; CDR3nt: TGTGCCATCAGTGACCCACCGGACAGGGGAGCTGAAGCTTTCTTT; CDR3aa: CAISDPPDRGAEAFF
j_gene: TRBJ2-5; abundance: .; d_gene: .; v_gene: TRBV3-1/TRBV3-2; CDR3nt: TGTGCCAGCAGCCCTGGACTGAACAAAGAGACCCAGTACTTC; CDR3aa: CASSPGLNKETQYF
j_gene: TRBJ2-6; abundance: .; d_gene: TRBD1; v_gene: TRBV18; CDR3nt: TGTGCCAGCTCAGCGGACAGGGCGGTGGGGGCCAACGTCCTGACTTTC; CDR3aa: CASSADRAVGANVLTF
j_gene: TRBJ2-1; abundance: .; d_gene: .; v_gene: TRBV5-4; CDR3nt: TGTGCCAGCAGCCCGGAGGGCCCTTTTTACAATGAGCAGTTCTTC; CDR3aa: CASSPEGPFYNEQFF
j_gene: TRBJ1-2; abundance: few; d_gene: TRBD1; v_gene: TRBV6-5; CDR3nt: TGTGCCAGCAGTTCACAGGGGGGTTTTAACTATGGCTACACCTTC; CDR3aa: CASSSQGGFNYGYTF
j_gene: TRBJ2-5; abundance: .; d_gene: TRBD1; v_gene: TRBV12-3/TRBV12-4; CDR3nt: TGTGCCAGCGCTCGGGACAGACAGGAGACCCAGTACTTC; CDR3aa: CASARDRQETQYF
j_gene: TRBJ2-7; abundance: .; d_gene: TRBD1; v_gene: TRBV27; CDR3nt: TGTGCCAGATCTTGGACAGGGTATGGCGAGCAGTACTTC; CDR3aa: CARSWTGYGEQYF
j_gene: TRBJ1-4; abundance: .; d_gene: TRBD1; v_gene: TRBV4-3; CDR3nt: TGCGCCAGCAGCCGAGGACAGGGCTATCATGAAAAACTGTTTTTT; CDR3aa: CASSRGQGYHEKLFF
j_gene: TRBJ1-1; abundance: .; d_gene: .; v_gene: TRBV5-1; CDR3nt: TGCGCCAGCAGCCCCCTTGGGGGGGGTGTTTGGACTGAAGCTTTCTTT; CDR3aa: CASSPLGGGVWTEAFF
j_gene: TRBJ1-3; abundance: .; d_gene: .; v_gene: TRBV29-1; CDR3nt: TGCAGCGTTGAAGTATACAGGGAAAACACCATATATTTT; CDR3aa: CSVEVYRENTIYF
j_gene: TRBJ2-1; abundance: .; d_gene: .; v_gene: TRBV7-6; CDR3nt: TGTGCCAGCAGCTTAGCTAGCCTTGAGCAGTTCTTC; CDR3aa: CASSLASLEQFF
j_gene: TRBJ2-1; abundance: once; d_gene: TRBD1; v_gene: TRBV7-6; CDR3nt: TGTGCCAGCAGCTTAATGGGACAGGGTTACAATGAGCAGTTCTTC; CDR3aa: CASSLMGQGYNEQFF
j_gene: TRBJ1-1; abundance: .; d_gene: TRBD1; v_gene: TRBV7-9; CDR3nt: TGTGCCAGCAGCGAGAGACAGGGGCCGGACACTGAAGCTTTCTTT; CDR3aa: CASSERQGPDTEAFF
j_gene: TRBJ1-2; abundance: .; d_gene: .; v_gene: TRBV3-1/TRBV3-2; CDR3nt: TGTGCCAGCAGCTTAACCGCCACCCAGGGTAGGTCCGGCTACACCTTC; CDR3aa: CASSLTATQGRSGYTF
j_gene: TRBJ2-7; abundance: .; d_gene: .; v_gene: TRBV3-1/TRBV3-2; CDR3nt: TGTGCCAGCAGCCCAGGACAGAGCTACGAGCAGTACTTC; CDR3aa: CASSPGQSYEQYF
j_gene: TRBJ1-2; abundance: .; d_gene: .; v_gene: TRBV19; CDR3nt: TGTGCCAGTATAGGAGGCGCCACAAGCTTCTATGGCTACACCTTC; CDR3aa: CASIGGATSFYGYTF
j_gene: TRBJ1-1; abundance: .; d_gene: .; v_gene: TRBV19; CDR3nt: TGTGCCAGTAGTGCCCGGACAGAGAACACTGAAGCTTTCTTT; CDR3aa: CASSARTENTEAFF
j_gene: TRBJ1-2; abundance: once; d_gene: .; v_gene: TRBV9; CDR3nt: TGTGCCAGCAGCGTAGCTACATCGGGTCGGAACTATGGCTACACCTTC; CDR3aa: CASSVATSGRNYGYTF
j_gene: TRBJ2-2; abundance: .; d_gene: .; v_gene: TRBV19; CDR3nt: TGTGCCAGTAGTCCTACAGGACCGCCGAACACCGGGGAGCTGTTTTTT; CDR3aa: CASSPTGPPNTGELFF
j_gene: TRBJ1-1; abundance: .; d_gene: .; v_gene: TRBV18; CDR3nt: TGTGCCAGCTCACCAGAGTTACCCGGGAGTATCCCCCGAACGGACACTGAAGCTTTCTTT; CDR3aa: CASSPELPGSIPRTDTEAFF
j_gene: TRBJ2-1; abundance: .; d_gene: .; v_gene: TRBV7-2; CDR3nt: TGTGCCAGCAGCTTAGTGCACGGCGGCGAGCAGTTCTTC; CDR3aa: CASSLVHGGEQFF
j_gene: TRBJ2-5; abundance: .; d_gene: TRBD1; v_gene: TRBV13; CDR3nt: TGTGCCAGCAGCTCACGCAGACAGGGGCAAGAGACCCAGTACTTC; CDR3aa: CASSSRRQGQETQYF
j_gene: TRBJ2-7; abundance: .; d_gene: TRBD2; v_gene: TRBV28; CDR3nt: TGTGCCAGCAGTTTGGGGGGAGGGTTTTCCTCCTACGAGCAGTACTTC; CDR3aa: CASSLGGGFSSYEQYF
j_gene: TRBJ1-4; abundance: .; d_gene: .; v_gene: TRBV7-4; CDR3nt: TGTGCCAGCAGCCCTCCCCCCCAACTTACAGGGAAGGCGAATGAAAAACTGTTTTTT; CDR3aa: CASSPPPQLTGKANEKLFF
j_gene: TRBJ1-1; abundance: .; d_gene: .; v_gene: TRBV5-1; CDR3nt: TGCGCCAGCAGCTTGGATAAGTTTGACAGTGAAGCTTTCTTT; CDR3aa: CASSLDKFDSEAFF
j_gene: TRBJ2-2; abundance: .; d_gene: TRBD1; v_gene: TRBV7-6; CDR3nt: TGTGCCAGTAGCTCGGGACAGGAAGCAAGTTGGGACACCGGGGAGCTGTTTTTT; CDR3aa: CASSSGQEASWDTGELFF
j_gene: TRBJ2-7; abundance: .; d_gene: TRBD1; v_gene: TRBV28; CDR3nt: TGTGCCAGCAGCCCCTCCCCGGGACAGGGGGCGTACGAGCAGTACTTC; CDR3aa: CASSPSPGQGAYEQYF
j_gene: TRBJ2-2; abundance: .; d_gene: .; v_gene: TRBV6-2/TRBV6-3; CDR3nt: TGTGCCAGCAGTTACTCGAAGGACAGCCAGGGTACCGGGGAGCTGTTTTTT; CDR3aa: CASSYSKDSQGTGELFF
j_gene: TRBJ1-1; abundance: .; d_gene: TRBD1; v_gene: TRBV19; CDR3nt: TGTGCCAGTAGAACAGGGGAATTGACTGAAGCTTTCTTT; CDR3aa: CASRTGELTEAFF